Following are 17 T cell receptor beta chains from one sample sequenced in a study of blood T cell repertoires in COVID-19. The protocol was immunoSEQ multiplex PCR, while the TCRdb copy is restricted to in-frame clones and leaves out a portion. The sample has 95,000 to 100,000 clones, 87% seen once. Sequencing used peripheral blood. The receptors come from a woman aged 25 to 39 with acute or convalescent COVID-19.

This clone was recorded once. This chain links TRBV2 with TRBJ1-2; 8 bases match TRBD1. The junction had 3 bases not matched to a gene; V was cut back by 4 bases and J by 8 bases. Germline-derived CDR1 and CDR2 are SNHLY and FYNNEI. The CDR3 consists of 12 residues. CDR3 loop: CASSGDRRGYTF. The CDR3 DNA reads TGTGCCAGCAGTGGGGACAGGCGGGGCTACACCTTC.

V gene TRBV2 combines with J gene TRBJ2-7; possible D gene TRBD1, 5 bases. Germline CDR1 and CDR2: SNHLY and FYNNEI. The CDR3 spans 15 residues. Trimming took off 6 bases at V and 0 bases at J, with 15 bases between the two ends. CDR3 region: CASRGDMASSYEQYF. CDR3 sequence (DNA): TGTGCCAGCAGAGGGGATATGGCGAGCTCCTACGAGCAGTACTTC.

The V gene is TRBV11-2, the J gene TRBJ2-2, with 8 positions matching TRBD2. Germline values: CDR1 SGHAT, CDR2 FQNNGV. CDR3 length: 16 residues. The ends lost 2 bases at V and 6 bases at J; junction bases unmatched: 8. This chain's CDR3 is CASSLFGRGGAGELFF. CDR3 nucleotides: TGTGCCAGCAGCTTATTTGGCCGGGGGGGAGCCGGGGAGCTGTTTTTT.

The chain employs TRBV7-6 and TRBJ2-7; 7 bases map to TRBD1. The CDR3 is 13 residues long. Germline-derived CDR1 and CDR2 are SGHVS and FNYEAQ. The V gene end was trimmed by 1 base and the J gene end by 3 bases; junction bases not matched to a gene: 0. CDR3: CASSLGTGYEQYF. CDR3 DNA sequence: TGTGCCAGCAGCTTAGGGACAGGCTACGAGCAGTACTTC.

This chain uses TRBV9 with TRBJ2-3; TRBD2 agrees at 11 bases. Unmatched junction bases numbered 14, after V lost 1 base and J lost 1 base. CDR3 size: 20 residues. Germline CDR1 is SGDLS and CDR2 is YYNGEE. CDR3 in amino acids: CASSVTYLAGGTPRTDTQYF. In DNA, the CDR3 is TGTGCCAGCAGCGTAACCTACCTAGCGGGGGGCACTCCCCGCACAGATACGCAGTATTTT.

This clone has only a few counts. The rearrangement links TRBV5-1 to TRBJ2-1, with 8 nucleotides matching TRBD2. Germline loops: CDR1 SGHRS, CDR2 YFSETQ. V was pared by 0 bases and J by 7 bases, with 12 bases of the junction left unmatched. The CDR3 runs to 17 residues. The CDR3 spells CASSLVGGGGGKNEQFF. The CDR3 DNA sequence: TGCGCCAGCAGCTTGGTGGGCGGAGGCGGGGGGAAAAATGAGCAGTTCTTC.

The gene calls are TRBV10-1 and TRBJ1-1, with a possible D match to TRBD1 (6 bases). The CDR3 runs to 14 residues. Between the trimmed V and J ends, which lost 5 bases and 4 bases, there was a span of 14 bases. Germline V lookup: CDR1 WNHNN, CDR2 SYGVQD (reference sequence). The CDR3 DNA reads TGCGCCAGCAGTAAACAGGGTGGGGGCACTGAAGCTTTCTTT. Translated, it gives CASSKQGGGTEAFF.

In this sample, this clone is medium-sized (0.01 to 0.1%). The same CDR3 is also encoded by other DNA sequences in this sample. V and J are TRBV18 and TRBJ1-5; 7 bases map to TRBD1. Germline assignment: CDR1 KGHSH and CDR2 LQKENI. The CDR3 has 14 amino acids. The V segment lost 6 bases and the J segment 6 bases; nucleotides outside the gene matches: 8. CDR3 in amino acids: CASSPTGAVQPQHF. The CDR3 DNA is TGTGCCAGCTCGCCTACAGGGGCGGTTCAGCCCCAGCATTTT. Full variable domain (rest looked up from reference TRBV18 and TRBJ1-5): NAGVMQNPRHLVRRRGQEARLRCSPMKGHSHVYWYRQLPEEGLKFMVYLQKENIIDESGMPKERFSAEFPKEGPSILRIQQVVRGDSAAYFCASSPTGAVQPQHFGDGTRLSIL.

The chain links TRBV19 to TRBJ1-5; D perhaps matches TRBD1 (5 bases). Trimming removed 3 bases at V and 4 bases at J, with 10 bases between. The CDR3 is made up of 14 amino acids. Germline V gives CDR1 LNHDA, CDR2 SQIVND (reference sequence). The CDR3 DNA reads TGTGCCAGTAGTATTGTGGGGGGGAATCAGCCCCAGCATTTT. This gives the protein CASSIVGGNQPQHF.

This chain joins TRBV30 and TRBJ1-2, with TRBD1 as a possible D gene (6 bases). Germline CDR1 is GTSNPN and CDR2 is SVGIG (reference sequence). The CDR3 contains 12 residues. The V end was cut by 5 bases, the J end by 7 bases, with 14 bases between. The CDR3 nucleotides are TGTGCCTGGGAACCAGGGGTATCTGGCTACACCTTC. It yields the protein CAWEPGVSGYTF.

This chain uses TRBV27 with TRBJ2-2, with 12 positions matching TRBD1. J lost 6 bases, V lost 4 bases, and 6 bases had no gene match. Germline CDR1 MNHEY, CDR2 SMNVEV (reference sequence). The CDR3 totals 16 residues. CDR3 nucleotides: TGTGCCAGCAGTTACGGGACAGGGGGCAATGCCGGGGAGCTGTTTTTT. This codes for CASSYGTGGNAGELFF.

A few counts support this clone. The V and J genes are TRBV4-2 and TRBJ1-6, with 9 bases matching TRBD1. The V segment lost 2 bases and the J segment 10 bases; nucleotides outside the gene matches: 12. CDR1 and CDR2 from the germline V gene are LGHNA and YNFKEQ. The CDR3 runs to 17 residues. The CDR3 is CASSQRTGGVNWSPLHF. The CDR3 bases are TGTGCCAGCAGCCAAAGAACAGGGGGCGTCAATTGGTCACCCCTCCACTTT.

This clone was counted only a few times. The rearrangement joins TRBV6-5 to TRBJ2-1, with TRBD2 matching 9 bases. This CDR3 spans 14 amino acids. Germline CDR1 and CDR2: MNHEY and SVGAGI. V shed 11 bases, J shed 2 bases, and the junction held 7 bases outside the gene matches. CDR3 DNA: TGTGCCGGGTCGCGGGGGGGCGCCTACAATGAGCAGTTCTTC. This gives the protein CAGSRGGAYNEQFF.

V gene TRBV4-1 combines with J gene TRBJ2-2, with D perhaps TRBD1 (6 bases). The CDR3 sequence is 16 residues long. V gave up 1 base and J gave up 2 bases, with 11 bases separating them. From germline, CDR1 is MGHRA and CDR2 YSYEKL. The CDR3 reads CASSQGWGHNTGELFF. In nucleotides, the CDR3 is TGCGCCAGCAGCCAAGGTTGGGGACACAACACCGGGGAGCTGTTTTTT.

The V gene is TRBV12-3 or TRBV12-4, the J gene TRBJ2-1; D possibly corresponds to TRBD1 (6 bases). The CDR3 spans 11 residues. V shed 6 bases and J shed 7 bases, with 7 bases lying between them. The CDR3 region has the DNA TGTGCCAGCAGACAGGGAAATGAGCAGTTCTTC. Protein product: CASRQGNEQFF.

The chain links TRBV19 to TRBJ2-7; weak D call: TRBD2 (5 bases). This CDR3 comprises 14 residues. In germline, CDR1 is LNHDA, CDR2 SQIVND (reference sequence). Trimming removed 3 bases from V and 2 bases from J, with 11 bases in between. CDR3 DNA sequence: TGTGCCAGTAGTATCTCGGTCGGGGCCTACGAGCAGTACTTC. This translates into CASSISVGAYEQYF.

The chain carries TRBV27 and TRBJ1-5, with D unclear. CDR3 length equals 12 residues. Germline assignment: CDR1 MNHEY and CDR2 SMNVEV (reference sequence). Trimming cost V 3 bases and J 8 bases, with 8 bases left between them. The CDR3 reads CASSFFGEPQHF. CDR3 nucleotides: TGTGCCAGCAGTTTTTTCGGAGAGCCCCAGCATTTT.